This TCR beta chain is drawn from a study of blood T cell repertoires in COVID-19. Authors' methods: For nucleated cells, counts were estimated from reference gene primer amplification. Sequencing used immunoSEQ multiplex PCR; TCRdb keeps in-frame clones, though not all of them. D and trimming come from the DNA, and the V and J calls and clone size come from that table. The sample has approximately 25,000 clones, roughly four fifths seen once. This clone occurred once. The CDR3 sequence is 15 residues long. The V gene end was trimmed by 4 bases and the J gene end by 5 bases; junction bases not matched to a gene: 9. CDR1 and CDR2 from the germline V gene are SGHTS and YDEGEE.

The sample taken for sequencing was peripheral blood. The receptor was isolated from a woman aged 70-85 years with COVID-19, enrolled during active disease. The chain recombines TRBV5-8 with TRBJ1-2, with 9 bases aligning to TRBD1. The CDR3 here is CASSHYPGQGYGYTF. For the CDR3, the DNA is TGTGCCAGCAGCCATTACCCGGGACAGGGATATGGCTACACCTTC.